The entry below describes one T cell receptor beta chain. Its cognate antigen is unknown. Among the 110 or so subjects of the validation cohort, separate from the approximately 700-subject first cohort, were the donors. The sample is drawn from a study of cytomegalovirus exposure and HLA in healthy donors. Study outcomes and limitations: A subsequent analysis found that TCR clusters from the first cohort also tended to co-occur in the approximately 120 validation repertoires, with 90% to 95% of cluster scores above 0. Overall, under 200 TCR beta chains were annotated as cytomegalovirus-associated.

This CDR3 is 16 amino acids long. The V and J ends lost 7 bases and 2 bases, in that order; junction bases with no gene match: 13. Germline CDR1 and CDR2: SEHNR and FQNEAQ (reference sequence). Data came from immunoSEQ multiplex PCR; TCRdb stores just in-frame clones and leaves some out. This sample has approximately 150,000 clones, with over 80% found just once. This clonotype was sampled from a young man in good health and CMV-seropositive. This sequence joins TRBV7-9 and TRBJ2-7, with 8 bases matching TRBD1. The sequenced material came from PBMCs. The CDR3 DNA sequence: TGTGCCAGCACCGGGGTTGTTGGACAGGGAACCTACGAGCAGTACTTC. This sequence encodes CASTGVVGQGTYEQYF.